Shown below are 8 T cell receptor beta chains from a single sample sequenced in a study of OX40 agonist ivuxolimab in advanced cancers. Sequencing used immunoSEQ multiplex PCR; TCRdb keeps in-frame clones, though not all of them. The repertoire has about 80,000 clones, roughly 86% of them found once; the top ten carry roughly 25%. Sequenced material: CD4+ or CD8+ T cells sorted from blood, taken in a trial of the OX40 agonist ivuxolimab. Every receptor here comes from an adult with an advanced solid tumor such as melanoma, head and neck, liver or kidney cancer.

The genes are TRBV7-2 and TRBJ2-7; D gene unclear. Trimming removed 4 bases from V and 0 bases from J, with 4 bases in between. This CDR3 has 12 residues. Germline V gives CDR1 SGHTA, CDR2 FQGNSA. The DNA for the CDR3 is TGTGCCAGCAGCTCCAACTCCTACGAGCAGTACTTC. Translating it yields CASSSNSYEQYF. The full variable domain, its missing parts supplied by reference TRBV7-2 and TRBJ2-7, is GAGVSQSPSNKVTEKGKDVELRCDPISGHTALYWYRQSLGQGLEFLIYFQGNSAPDKSGLPSDRFSAERTGGSVSTLTIQRTQQEDSAVYLCASSSNSYEQYFGPGTRLTVT.

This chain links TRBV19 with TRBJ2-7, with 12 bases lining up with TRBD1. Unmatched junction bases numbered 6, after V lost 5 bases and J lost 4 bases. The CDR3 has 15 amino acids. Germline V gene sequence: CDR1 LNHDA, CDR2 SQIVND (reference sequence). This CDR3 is CASSVGQGATYEQYF. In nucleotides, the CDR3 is TGTGCCAGTAGTGTGGGACAGGGGGCTACTTACGAGCAGTACTTC.

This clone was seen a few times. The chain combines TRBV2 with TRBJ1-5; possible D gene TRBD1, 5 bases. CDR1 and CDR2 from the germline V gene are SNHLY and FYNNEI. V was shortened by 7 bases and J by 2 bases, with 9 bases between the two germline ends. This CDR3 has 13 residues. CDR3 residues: CASIGVGNQPQHF. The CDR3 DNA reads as TGTGCCAGCATAGGGGTTGGCAATCAGCCCCAGCATTTT.

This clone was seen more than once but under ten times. CDR3 DNA sequence: TGTGCCAGCAGACGCGGGGGGGCGCGAGGTCAGCCCCAGCATTTT. Protein sequence: CASRRGGARGQPQHF. V gene TRBV6-5 combines with J gene TRBJ1-5; tentative D call: TRBD1 (6 bases). Germline lookup yields CDR1 MNHEY and CDR2 SVGAGI. This CDR3 is built from 15 residues. With 6 bases removed from V and 6 bases from J, the gap between germline ends came to 18 bases.

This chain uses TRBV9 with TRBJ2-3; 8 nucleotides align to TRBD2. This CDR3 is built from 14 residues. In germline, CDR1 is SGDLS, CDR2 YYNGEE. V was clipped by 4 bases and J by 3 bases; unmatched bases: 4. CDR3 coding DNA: TGTGCCAGCAGCCTCATAGCGGGGACAGATACGCAGTATTTT. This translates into CASSLIAGTDTQYF.

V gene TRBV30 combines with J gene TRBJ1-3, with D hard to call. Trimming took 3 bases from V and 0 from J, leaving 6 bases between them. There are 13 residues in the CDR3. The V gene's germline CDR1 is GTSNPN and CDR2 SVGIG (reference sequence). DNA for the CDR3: TGTGCCTGGAGACACCACTCTGGAAACACCATATATTTT. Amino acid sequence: CAWRHHSGNTIYF.

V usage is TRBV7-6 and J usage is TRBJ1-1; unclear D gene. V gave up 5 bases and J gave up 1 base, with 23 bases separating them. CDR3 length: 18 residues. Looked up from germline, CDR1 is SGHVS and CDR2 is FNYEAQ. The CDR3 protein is CASSPEDARVFGNTEAFF. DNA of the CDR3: TGTGCCAGCAGCCCAGAGGACGCTAGGGTTTTTGGGAACACTGAAGCTTTCTTT.

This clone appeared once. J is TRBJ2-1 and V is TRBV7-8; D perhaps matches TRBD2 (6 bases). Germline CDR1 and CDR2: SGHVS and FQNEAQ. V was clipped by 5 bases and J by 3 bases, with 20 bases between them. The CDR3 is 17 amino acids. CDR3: CASSPHATGGDYNEQFF. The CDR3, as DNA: TGTGCCAGCAGCCCCCACGCAACCGGGGGAGACTACAATGAGCAGTTCTTC.